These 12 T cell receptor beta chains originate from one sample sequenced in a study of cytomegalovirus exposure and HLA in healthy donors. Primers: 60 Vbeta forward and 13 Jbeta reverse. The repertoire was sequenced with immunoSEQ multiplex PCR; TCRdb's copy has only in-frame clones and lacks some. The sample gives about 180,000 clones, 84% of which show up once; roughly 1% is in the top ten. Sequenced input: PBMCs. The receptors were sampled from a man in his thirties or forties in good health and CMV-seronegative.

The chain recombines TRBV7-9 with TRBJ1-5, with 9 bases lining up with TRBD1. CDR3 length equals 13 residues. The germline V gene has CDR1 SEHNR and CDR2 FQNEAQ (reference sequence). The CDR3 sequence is CASAGQGDQPQHF. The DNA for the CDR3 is TGTGCAAGCGCGGGACAGGGCGATCAGCCCCAGCATTTT. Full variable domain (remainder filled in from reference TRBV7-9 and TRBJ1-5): DTGVSQNPRHKITKRGQNVTFRCDPISEHNRLYWYRQTLGQGPEFLTYFQNEAQLEKSRLLSDRFSAERPKGSFSTLEIQRTEQGDSAMYLCASAGQGDQPQHFGDGTRLSIL.

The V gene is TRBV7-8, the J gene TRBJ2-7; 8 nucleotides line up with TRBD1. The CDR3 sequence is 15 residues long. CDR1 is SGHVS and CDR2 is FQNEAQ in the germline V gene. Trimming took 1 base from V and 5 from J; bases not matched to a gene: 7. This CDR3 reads CASSLGRTGLNEQYF. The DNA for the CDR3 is TGTGCCAGCAGCTTAGGGAGGACAGGGCTAAACGAGCAGTACTTC. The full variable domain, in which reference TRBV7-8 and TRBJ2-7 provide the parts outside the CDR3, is GAGVSQSPRYKVAKRGQDVALRCDPISGHVSLFWYQQALGQGPEFLTYFQNEAQLDKSGLPSDRFFAERPEGSVSTLKIQRTQQEDSAVYLCASSLGRTGLNEQYFGPGTRLTVT.

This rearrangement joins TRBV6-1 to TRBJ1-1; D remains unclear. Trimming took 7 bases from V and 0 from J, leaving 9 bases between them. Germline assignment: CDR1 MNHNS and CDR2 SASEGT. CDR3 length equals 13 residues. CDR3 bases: TGTGCCAGCACCCGAAAGCTGAACACTGAAGCTTTCTTT. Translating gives CASTRKLNTEAFF.

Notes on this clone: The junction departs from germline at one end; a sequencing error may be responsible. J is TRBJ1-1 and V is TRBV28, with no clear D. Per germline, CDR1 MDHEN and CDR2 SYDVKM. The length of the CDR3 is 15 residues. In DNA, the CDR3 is TGTGCCAGCGGTTTCACGGAGATCATGAACACTGAAGCTTTCTTT. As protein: CASGFTEIMNTEAFF.

Here the CDR3 reads CSVVAVGTSGSSSTKNIQYF. The CDR3 DNA is TGCAGCGTTGTTGCGGTCGGGACTAGCGGGAGTAGCTCAACCAAAAACATTCAGTACTTC. The rearrangement links TRBV29-1 to TRBJ2-4; TRBD2 matches at 14 bases. The CDR3 length is 20 residues. J gave up 2 bases and V 4 bases, and 16 bases lay outside the gene matches. Germline lookup yields CDR1 SQVTM and CDR2 ANQGSEA.

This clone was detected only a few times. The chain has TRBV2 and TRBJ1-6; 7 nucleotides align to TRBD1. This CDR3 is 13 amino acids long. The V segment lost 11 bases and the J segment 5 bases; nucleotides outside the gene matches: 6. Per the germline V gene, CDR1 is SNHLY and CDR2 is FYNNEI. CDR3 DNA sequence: TGTGCCGGACAGGTCGCCCATAATTCACCCCTCCACTTT. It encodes CAGQVAHNSPLHF.

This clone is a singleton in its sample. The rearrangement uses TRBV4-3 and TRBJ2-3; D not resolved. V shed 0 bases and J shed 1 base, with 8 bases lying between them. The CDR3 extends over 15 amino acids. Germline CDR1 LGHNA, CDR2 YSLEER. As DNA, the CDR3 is TGCGCCAGCAGCCAAGAAAATCTAGGCACAGATACGCAGTATTTT. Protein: CASSQENLGTDTQYF.

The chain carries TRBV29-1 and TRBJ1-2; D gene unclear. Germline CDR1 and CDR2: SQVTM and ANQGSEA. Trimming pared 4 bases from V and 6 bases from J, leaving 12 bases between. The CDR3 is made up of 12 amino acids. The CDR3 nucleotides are TGCAGCGTTGTTGGTACAGCGGATGGCTACACCTTC. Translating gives CSVVGTADGYTF.

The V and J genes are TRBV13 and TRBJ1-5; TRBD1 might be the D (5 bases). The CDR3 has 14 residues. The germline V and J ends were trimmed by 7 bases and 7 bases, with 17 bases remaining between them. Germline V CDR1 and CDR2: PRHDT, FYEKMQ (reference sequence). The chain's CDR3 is CASTRGNWGQPQHF. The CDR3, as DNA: TGTGCCAGCACCCGGGGGAATTGGGGACAGCCCCAGCATTTT.

This CDR3 is CASSPGVGSYEQYF. DNA for the CDR3: TGTGCCAGCAGCCCTGGAGTAGGGAGCTACGAGCAGTACTTC. The chain uses TRBV9 and TRBJ2-7; D perhaps matches TRBD2 (5 bases). Germline assignment: CDR1 SGDLS and CDR2 YYNGEE. The CDR3 contains 14 residues. The V gene lost 4 bases and the J gene lost 3 bases, with 14 bases spanning the gap.

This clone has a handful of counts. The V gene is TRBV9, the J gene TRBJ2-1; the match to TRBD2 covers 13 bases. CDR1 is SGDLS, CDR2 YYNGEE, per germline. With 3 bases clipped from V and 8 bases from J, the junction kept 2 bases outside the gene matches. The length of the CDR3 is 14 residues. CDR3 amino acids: CASSAGLAGDEQFF. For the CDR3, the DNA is TGTGCCAGCAGCGCCGGACTAGCGGGAGATGAGCAGTTCTTC.

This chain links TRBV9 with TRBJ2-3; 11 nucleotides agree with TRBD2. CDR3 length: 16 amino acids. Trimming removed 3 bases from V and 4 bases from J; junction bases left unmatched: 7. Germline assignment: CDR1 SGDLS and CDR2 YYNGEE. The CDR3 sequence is CASSGLLAGVPDTQYF. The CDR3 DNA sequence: TGTGCCAGCAGCGGCCTACTAGCGGGAGTCCCAGATACGCAGTATTTT.